Listed below are T cell receptor beta chains from one sample, sequenced in a study of shared clonotypes between healthy human individuals. Sequenced by immunoSEQ multiplex PCR; TCRdb stores in-frame clones only, minus some. This sample carries roughly 1 million clones, roughly 75% of them seen once, and the ten largest clones take over 1.3%. The sample comprised memory CD4+ T cells sorted from blood. The receptors shown here come from a man between 18 and 35 years old in good health. CDR3s leave out the opening cysteine and the closing phenylalanine or tryptophan. The D gene is left open where the match is weak.

D	J	V	CDR3
TRBD2	TRBJ2-1	TRBV9	ASSAGTSGGRSEQF
.	.	TRBV5-1	ASSPQGTNYEQY
TRBD2	TRBJ2-2	TRBV5-1	ASGGDGRTRTSGATGELF
.	TRBJ2-1	TRBV12-5	ASGFMEGEQF
TRBD1	TRBJ1-1	TRBV2	ASTSGTGGGYTEAF
TRBD2	TRBJ2-5	TRBV5-1	ASSLGRLAGVEETQY
TRBD2	TRBJ2-5	TRBV6-1	AIERIAGGLETQY
.	TRBJ2-7	TRBV6-4	ASSDSDSLGLTSYEQY
.	TRBJ1-2	TRBV27	ASSLQGTNYGYT
TRBD2	TRBJ2-1	TRBV4-1	ASSQLRGARGLAGGNYNEQF
.	TRBJ2-2	TRBV9	ASSVDPWGNTGELF
TRBD1	TRBJ2-5	TRBV5-1	ASSEGAPGTQY
TRBD2	TRBJ2-3	TRBV14	ASSRGGAEDTQY
.	TRBJ2-3	TRBV5-1	ASSLLNGEGDTQY
.	TRBJ1-1	TRBV10-2	ASRPTGWDLSNTEAF
.	TRBJ2-7	TRBV4-1	ASSQDRAAGLSEQY
.	TRBJ1-6	TRBV7-9	ASSLDQWNSPLH
.	TRBJ1-3	TRBV2	ASRETSTSGNTIY
.	TRBJ1-1	TRBV25-1	ASSESRGARDTEAF
TRBD1	TRBJ1-3	TRBV5-4	ASSLGQGADGNTIY